This TCR beta chain was identified during a study of tumor-infiltrating lymphocytes in primary liver carcinoma. Study information: Tumor stage was T1-T3 N0M0, and tumor size was roughly 4.2 to 11 cm across.

Using a constant-region primer together with ProtoScript II reverse transcriptase, TCR beta cDNA was made from around 500 ng of total RNA. It was through three nested multiplex PCR rounds of slightly modified ARM-PCR that TCR beta libraries arose. TCRdb processed the multiplex PCR reads anew with MiXCR; each CDR3 protein has one entry. Of 190,000 or so distinct CDR3 sequences in the sample, about 65% were seen once. Unsorted whole blood served as the source of blood RNA, and germline DNA was extracted as well. The sample taken for sequencing was peripheral blood. The source of this sequence is a woman aged 55-69 years with primary liver carcinoma and hepatitis B virus infection.

The CDR3 DNA sequence: TGTGCCAGTAGTATGGTTCAGGGTGATTCACCCCTCCACTTT. Its protein is CASSMVQGDSPLHF. This sequence joins TRBV19 and TRBJ1-6, with a weak D call TRBD1 (5 bases). The V gene's germline CDR1 is LNHDA and CDR2 SQIVND (reference sequence). Trimming took 3 bases from V and 8 from J, leaving 11 bases between them. CDR3 length equals 14 residues. The full variable domain, its missing parts supplied by reference TRBV19 and TRBJ1-6, is DGGITQSPKYLFRKEGQNVTLSCEQNLNHDAMYWYRQDPGQGLRLIYYSQIVNDFQKGDIAEGYSVSREKKESFPLTVTSAQKNPTAFYLCASSMVQGDSPLHFGNGTRLTVT.